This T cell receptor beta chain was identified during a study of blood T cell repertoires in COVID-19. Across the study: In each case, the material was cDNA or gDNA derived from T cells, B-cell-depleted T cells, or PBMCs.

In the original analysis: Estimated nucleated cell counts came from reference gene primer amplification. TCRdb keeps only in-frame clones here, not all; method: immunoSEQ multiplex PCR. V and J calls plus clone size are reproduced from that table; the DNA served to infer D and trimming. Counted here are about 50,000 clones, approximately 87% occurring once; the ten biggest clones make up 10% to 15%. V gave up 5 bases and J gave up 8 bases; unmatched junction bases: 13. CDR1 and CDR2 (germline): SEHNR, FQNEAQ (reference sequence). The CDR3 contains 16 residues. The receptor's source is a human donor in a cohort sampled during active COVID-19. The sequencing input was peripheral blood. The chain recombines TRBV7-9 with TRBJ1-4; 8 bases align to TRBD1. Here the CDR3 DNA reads TGTGCCAGCAGCCAGGGGGCCGGGGCAGGAGGGGAAAAACTGTTTTTT. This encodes CASSQGAGAGGEKLFF.